This entry features one T cell receptor beta chain sequence. V was pared by 3 bases and J by 0 bases, with 5 bases of the junction left unmatched. Germline V gene data show CDR1 as SGHNT and CDR2 as YYREEE (reference sequence). The CDR3 consists of 15 residues. TCR beta chains were sequenced at survey level with immunoSEQ. The table came from immunoSEQ multiplex PCR; TCRdb's copy has only in-frame clones and leaves some out. The sample gives tens of thousands of clones, about 93% of which show up once; 4% to 4.5% is in the top ten. The chain carries TRBV5-4 and TRBJ2-7, with 8 positions matching TRBD1. Sequencing was carried out using PBMCs. This receptor was taken from a man between 35 and 55 years old with rheumatoid arthritis. The CDR3 region has the DNA TGTGCCAGCAGCTCAGCAGGGGGCCCCTCCTACGAGCAGTACTTC. Translated, it gives CASSSAGGPSYEQYF. Supplemented by reference TRBV5-4 and TRBJ2-7, the full variable domain reads ETGVTQSPTHLIKTRGQQVTLRCSSQSGHNTVSWYQQALGQGPQFIFQYYREEENGRGNFPPRFSGLQFPNYSSELNVNALELDDSALYLCASSSAGGPSYEQYFGPGTRLTVT.